A single sample gave rise to the 32 T cell receptor beta chains below, sequenced in a study of blood T cell repertoires in COVID-19. TCRdb's table, derived via immunoSEQ multiplex PCR, lists solely in-frame clones and lacks some. The sample lists a few hundred thousand clones; 75% to 85% were seen once. Specimen: peripheral blood. Every receptor here comes from a human donor in a cohort sampled during active COVID-19.

The V call is TRBV11-2, the J call TRBJ1-2; 7 bases map to TRBD1. Looked up from germline, CDR1 is SGHAT and CDR2 is FQNNGV. This CDR3 comprises 15 residues. With V trimmed by 5 bases and J by 3 bases, 9 bases remained unmatched. The CDR3 spells CASSRGDRVYYGYTF. The CDR3, as DNA: TGTGCCAGCAGCCGCGGAGACAGGGTGTACTATGGCTACACCTTC. The full variable domain, completed using reference TRBV11-2 and TRBJ1-2, is EAGVAQSPRYKIIEKRQSVAFWCNPISGHATLYWYQQILGQGPKLLIQFQNNGVVDDSQLPKDRFSAERLKGVDSTLKIQPAKLEDSAVYLCASSRGDRVYYGYTFGSGTRLTVV.

This rearrangement joins TRBV27 to TRBJ2-1; a weak D match, TRBD2 (6 bases). The V gene lost 2 bases and the J gene lost 0 bases, with 8 bases spanning the gap. The V gene's germline CDR1 is MNHEY and CDR2 SMNVEV (reference sequence). This CDR3 has 15 residues. CDR3 coding DNA: TGTGCCAGCAGTTTAATCGGGAGCTCCTACAATGAGCAGTTCTTC. This gives the protein CASSLIGSSYNEQFF.

CDR3 loop: CASAIDIYGYTF. The CDR3 nucleotides read TGTGCCAGCGCTATCGACATCTATGGCTACACCTTC. The chain has TRBV18 and TRBJ1-2; no definite D call. Trimming removed 8 bases at V and 4 bases at J, with 11 bases between. Germline V lookup: CDR1 KGHSH, CDR2 LQKENI. This CDR3 is built from 12 residues.

V usage is TRBV6-2 or TRBV6-3 and J usage is TRBJ1-1, with 8 bases matching TRBD1. This CDR3 comprises 14 residues. Germline CDR1 and CDR2: MNHEY and SVGEGT. V lost 5 bases, J lost 3 bases, and 5 bases stayed unmatched. The CDR3 coding sequence is TGTGCCAGCAGTGGAACAGGGGGTCACACTGAAGCTTTCTTT. Protein sequence: CASSGTGGHTEAFF.

The chain carries TRBV6-5 and TRBJ2-7; D perhaps matches TRBD2 (5 bases). Germline-derived CDR1 and CDR2 are MNHEY and SVGAGI. The CDR3 spans 13 residues. The V end lost 9 bases, the J end lost 6 bases, and 18 bases lay between the germline ends. This chain's CDR3 is CASKPRGWAEQYF. Here the CDR3 DNA reads TGTGCCAGTAAGCCTCGGGGTTGGGCCGAGCAGTACTTC.

This chain uses TRBV3-1 (or the pseudogene TRBV3-2) with TRBJ1-2; D might be TRBD1 (5 bases). Germline V gene sequence: CDR1 LGHDT, CDR2 YNNKEL (reference sequence). This CDR3 contains 19 residues. Trimming shortened V by 4 bases and J by 3 bases, and 27 bases separated the two germline ends. This CDR3 reads CASSPQFGHTTPRYYGYTF. Here the CDR3 DNA reads TGTGCCAGCAGCCCCCAGTTTGGACACACAACACCCAGATACTATGGCTACACCTTC.

This clone was seen more than once but under ten times. This chain links TRBV19 with TRBJ1-1; 11 positions agree with TRBD1. The CDR3 is 14 amino acids. Losses at the gene ends were 6 bases for V and 1 base for J; bases not matched to a gene: 1. The germline V gene has CDR1 LNHDA and CDR2 SQIVND (reference sequence). The CDR3 loop is CASRGTGGNTEAFF. The CDR3 DNA is TGTGCCAGTAGGGGGACAGGGGGGAACACTGAAGCTTTCTTT.

The chain joins TRBV6-5 to TRBJ1-2; D ambiguous. Germline V CDR1 and CDR2: MNHEY, SVGAGI. This CDR3 is 13 amino acids long. V was cut by 2 bases and J by 0 bases, with 4 bases left in between. The CDR3, as DNA: TGTGCCAGCAGTTACACAGCTAACTATGGCTACACCTTC. Its protein product is CASSYTANYGYTF.

The V and J genes are TRBV2 and TRBJ1-5; perhaps TRBD1 as D (5 bases). Germline CDR1 is SNHLY and CDR2 is FYNNEI. Between the trimmed V and J ends, which lost 6 bases and 7 bases, there was a span of 16 bases. The CDR3 consists of 14 residues. The CDR3 sequence is CASSLDRITQPQHF. DNA of the CDR3: TGTGCCAGCAGCCTTGACAGAATTACCCAGCCCCAGCATTTT.

The chain links TRBV19 to TRBJ2-7; 8 nucleotides match TRBD1. J was trimmed by 2 bases and V by 9 bases; bases with no gene match: 3. Germline-derived CDR1 and CDR2 are LNHDA and SQIVND (reference sequence). The CDR3 is 12 residues long. CDR3 in amino acids: CASTDRAYEQYF. In nucleotides, the CDR3 is TGTGCCAGCACGGACAGGGCCTACGAGCAGTACTTC.

The gene calls are TRBV5-1 and TRBJ2-7; 9 nucleotides match TRBD2. The CDR3 consists of 16 residues. V was clipped by 4 bases and J by 5 bases; unmatched bases: 13. Germline CDR1 is SGHRS and CDR2 is YFSETQ. The CDR3 bases are TGCGCCAGCAGCACCCGACCGGGGGCGGGGGGGGACGAGCAGTACTTC. This gives the protein CASSTRPGAGGDEQYF.

This clone occurred a few times. The CDR3 region has the DNA TGTGCCAGCAGCCCTGTGGTTAGTCTCACAGATACGCAGTATTTT. Translating gives CASSPVVSLTDTQYF. The chain links TRBV7-9 to TRBJ2-3; D unresolved. The CDR3 contains 15 residues. V was shortened by 5 bases and J by 2 bases, with 14 bases between the two germline ends. The V gene's germline CDR1 is SEHNR and CDR2 FQNEAQ (reference sequence).

CDR3 nucleotides: TGTGCCAGCAGCCGCGGGACAGGGTGGTACGAGCAGTACTTC. Amino acid sequence: CASSRGTGWYEQYF. The chain carries TRBV2 and TRBJ2-7; 9 nucleotides agree with TRBD1. Germline V lookup: CDR1 SNHLY, CDR2 FYNNEI. CDR3 length: 14 amino acids. Trimming took 6 bases from V and 4 from J; bases not matched to a gene: 7.

The V and J genes are TRBV1 and TRBJ1-1; the D call TRBD1 from the table was never checked on the DNA. TRBV1 is a pseudogene. The CDR3 totals 18 residues. CDR3 sequence: CTSSDEKTGTGGNTEAFF. For the CDR3, the DNA is TGCACCAGCAGCGATGAGAAGACCGGGACAGGGGGCAATACTGAAGCTTTCTTT.

This clone was observed once. This chain connects TRBV7-2 to TRBJ1-5; 9 nucleotides align to TRBD1. The CDR3 runs 15 residues. Trimming took 3 bases from V and 5 from J; bases not matched to a gene: 5. The germline CDR1 and CDR2 sequences are SGHTA and FQGNSA. The DNA of the CDR3 is TGTGCCAGCAGCTTGGACAGGGGTGGATATCAGCCCCAGCATTTT. Translation: CASSLDRGGYQPQHF. Combining the CDR3 with reference TRBV7-2 and TRBJ1-5 gives the whole variable domain GAGVSQSPSNKVTEKGKDVELRCDPISGHTALYWYRQSLGQGLEFLIYFQGNSAPDKSGLPSDRFSAERTGGSVSTLTIQRTQQEDSAVYLCASSLDRGGYQPQHFGDGTRLSIL.

The chain employs TRBV11-2 and TRBJ2-5, with TRBD1 identical over 11 bases. Germline CDR1 reads SGHAT; CDR2 reads FQNNGV. The V and J ends lost 5 bases and 5 bases, in that order; junction bases with no gene match: 4. The CDR3 spans 14 residues. The CDR3 sequence: CASSPGTGGETQYF. CDR3 nucleotides: TGTGCCAGCAGCCCGGGGACAGGGGGGGAGACCCAGTACTTC. The full variable domain, with the rest looked up from reference TRBV11-2 and TRBJ2-5, is EAGVAQSPRYKIIEKRQSVAFWCNPISGHATLYWYQQILGQGPKLLIQFQNNGVVDDSQLPKDRFSAERLKGVDSTLKIQPAKLEDSAVYLCASSPGTGGETQYFGPGTRLLVL.

This clone was picked up one time. This sequence joins TRBV3-1 (or the pseudogene TRBV3-2) and TRBJ2-7, with 8 bases that match TRBD1. The CDR3 sequence is 19 residues long. Germline V gene sequence: CDR1 LGHDT, CDR2 YNNKEL (reference sequence). After removal of 0 bases from V and 4 bases from J, the junction contained 17 bases not matched to a gene. The chain's CDR3 is CASSQDGVRGLMDGYEQYF. The CDR3 nucleotides read TGTGCCAGCAGCCAAGATGGGGTCAGGGGGCTTATGGACGGATACGAGCAGTACTTC.

The chain employs TRBV19 and TRBJ2-3; D uncertain. This CDR3 has 15 residues. From germline, CDR1 is LNHDA and CDR2 SQIVND (reference sequence). Trimming stripped 5 bases from V and 2 bases from J, with 14 bases between. CDR3 DNA: TGTGCCAGTAGTTCAGACTCGACCCTCACAGATACGCAGTATTTT. As protein: CASSSDSTLTDTQYF.

The rearrangement links TRBV7-9 to TRBJ2-7; a possible D gene is TRBD1 (6 bases). V was trimmed by 6 bases and J by 3 bases, leaving 9 bases between them. Germline V gene lookup returns CDR1 SEHNR and CDR2 FQNEAQ (reference sequence). This CDR3 region has 12 residues. This CDR3 is CASSRTDYEQYF. The CDR3 bases are TGTGCCAGCAGTCGGACAGACTACGAGCAGTACTTC.

The chain couples TRBV7-6 to TRBJ2-2; the match to TRBD1 covers 8 bases. The CDR3 is made up of 19 amino acids. J was trimmed by 0 bases and V by 5 bases; bases with no gene match: 14. Germline V gene lookup returns CDR1 SGHVS and CDR2 FNYEAQ. The DNA for the CDR3 is TGTGCCAGCAGCGACATTTTACCCAGGGGGCGCCCGAACACCGGGGAGCTGTTTTTT. It specifies CASSDILPRGRPNTGELFF.

The V and J genes are TRBV7-9 and TRBJ2-1, with 7 bases matching TRBD1. Looked up from germline, CDR1 is SEHNR and CDR2 is FQNEAQ (reference sequence). Unmatched junction bases numbered 9, after V lost 2 bases and J lost 5 bases. This CDR3 region has 16 residues. CDR3 loop: CASSLSRGLGHNEQFF. In DNA form, the CDR3 reads TGTGCCAGCAGCTTATCAAGGGGGCTAGGACACAATGAGCAGTTCTTC.

J is TRBJ1-2 and V is TRBV10-3, with 8 nucleotides matching TRBD1. The germline V gene encodes CDR1 ENHRY and CDR2 SYGVKD. Trimming removed 2 bases from V and 4 bases from J; junction bases left unmatched: 6. This CDR3 comprises 15 residues. CDR3 amino acids: CAISERDRRVYGYTF. The CDR3 region has the DNA TGTGCCATCAGTGAGCGGGACAGGAGAGTCTATGGCTACACCTTC.

The chain is built from TRBV5-4 and TRBJ1-2; D is unresolved. Trimming took off 4 bases at V and 7 bases at J, with 20 bases between the two ends. This CDR3 has 15 amino acids. Germline CDR1 is SGHNT and CDR2 is YYREEE (reference sequence). The CDR3 loop is CASSTPAGRSGGYTF. Here the CDR3 DNA reads TGTGCCAGCAGCACCCCGGCCGGACGGAGCGGTGGCTACACCTTC.

This clone has just a few counts. This chain joins TRBV27 and TRBJ1-2; D is possibly TRBD1 (6 bases). The CDR3 has 13 residues. Germline values: CDR1 MNHEY, CDR2 SMNVEV (reference sequence). With 2 bases removed from V and 7 bases from J, the gap between germline ends came to 11 bases. Here the CDR3 DNA reads TGTGCCAGCAGTTTACGGGGGGCTGTTGGCTACACCTTC. It is translated as CASSLRGAVGYTF.

This rearrangement joins TRBV11-1 to TRBJ2-7; weak D call: TRBD1 (6 bases). CDR3 size: 15 residues. From germline, CDR1 is SGHAT and CDR2 FQDESV (reference sequence). V lost 3 bases and J 2 bases, leaving 14 bases between the germline ends. This chain's CDR3 is CASSFFGGTAYEQYF. CDR3 nucleotide sequence: TGTGCCAGCAGCTTTTTTGGGGGCACAGCCTACGAGCAGTACTTC.

CDR3 nucleotide sequence: TGTGCCAGCAGGTCTTTGGCGGGGGGGACCTACGAGCAGTACTTC. This gives the protein CASRSLAGGTYEQYF. V is TRBV27 and J is TRBJ2-7; 9 bases map to TRBD2. Germline values: CDR1 MNHEY, CDR2 SMNVEV (reference sequence). V dropped 6 bases and J dropped 2; count of bases not matched to a gene: 8. The CDR3 covers 15 residues.

The genes are TRBV2 and TRBJ1-5, with TRBD1 identical over 10 bases. Germline CDR1 and CDR2: SNHLY and FYNNEI. There are 15 residues in the CDR3. J gave up 7 bases and V 8 bases, and 11 bases lay outside the gene matches. This CDR3 reads CASANRDRGEQPQHF. Here the CDR3 DNA reads TGTGCCAGCGCCAACCGGGACAGGGGTGAGCAGCCCCAGCATTTT.

This clone was recorded once. The chain uses TRBV24-1 and TRBJ2-2; no clear D. Trimming shortened V by 6 bases and J by 6 bases, and 10 bases separated the two germline ends. The CDR3 extends over 13 amino acids. The germline CDR1 and CDR2 sequences are KGHDR and SFDVKD. This CDR3 is CATSLSAPGELFF. The CDR3 DNA follows: TGTGCCACCAGTTTGTCCGCGCCCGGGGAGCTGTTTTTT.

The V and J genes are TRBV11-3 and TRBJ2-5, with TRBD1 as a possible D gene (6 bases). The V end was cut by 2 bases, the J end by 8 bases, with 9 bases between. The CDR3 loop spans 12 amino acids. Germline assignment: CDR1 SGHNT and CDR2 YENEEA. The CDR3 region has the DNA TGTGCCAGCAGCTTACGAGGGGGAACCCAGTACTTC. Its protein is CASSLRGGTQYF. Supplemented by reference TRBV11-3 and TRBJ2-5, the full variable domain reads EAGVVQSPRYKIIEKKQPVAFWCNPISGHNTLYWYLQNLGQGPELLIRYENEEAVDDSQLPKDRFSAERLKGVDSTLKIQPAELGDSAVYLCASSLRGGTQYFGPGTRLLVL.

The V call is TRBV18, the J call TRBJ1-2; unclear D gene. The CDR3 is 11 amino acids. V shed 5 bases and J shed 6 bases, with 7 bases lying between them. In germline, CDR1 is KGHSH, CDR2 LQKENI. The CDR3 sequence: CASSKRDGYTF. DNA of the CDR3: TGTGCCAGCTCAAAGCGGGATGGCTACACCTTC.

This clone turned up a few times. This chain joins TRBV2 and TRBJ1-5; maybe TRBD1 (6 bases). V lost 6 bases and J lost 0, with 9 bases in between. The germline V gene has CDR1 SNHLY and CDR2 FYNNEI. The CDR3 consists of 14 residues. Here the CDR3 reads CASRDRNSNQPQHF. The CDR3, as DNA: TGTGCCAGCAGGGACAGAAATAGCAATCAGCCCCAGCATTTT. Supplemented by reference TRBV2 and TRBJ1-5, the full variable domain reads EPEVTQTPSHQVTQMGQEVILRCVPISNHLYFYWYRQILGQKVEFLVSFYNNEISEKSEIFDDQFSVERPDGSNFTLKIRSTKLEDSAMYFCASRDRNSNQPQHFGDGTRLSIL.

This clone was counted only a few times. The chain joins TRBV4-2 to TRBJ2-7; 9 bases fit TRBD2. The germline gives CDR1 LGHNA, CDR2 YNFKEQ. V dropped 4 bases and J dropped 5; count of bases not matched to a gene: 12. The CDR3 has 16 residues. Here the CDR3 reads CASSPEGRGGFDEQYF. CDR3 nucleotides: TGTGCCAGCAGCCCAGAGGGGCGGGGGGGCTTCGACGAGCAGTACTTC.